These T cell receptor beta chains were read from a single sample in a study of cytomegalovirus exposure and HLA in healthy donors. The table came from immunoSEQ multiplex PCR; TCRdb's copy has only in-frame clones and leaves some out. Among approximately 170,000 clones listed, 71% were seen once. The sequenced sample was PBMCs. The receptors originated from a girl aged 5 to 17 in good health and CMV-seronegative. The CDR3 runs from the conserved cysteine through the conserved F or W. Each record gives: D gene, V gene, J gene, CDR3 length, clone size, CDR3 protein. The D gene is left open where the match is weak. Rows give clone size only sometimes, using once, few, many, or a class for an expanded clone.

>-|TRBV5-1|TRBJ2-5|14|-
CASSQRQFVETQYF
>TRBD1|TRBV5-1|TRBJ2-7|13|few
CASSLDRGDEQYF
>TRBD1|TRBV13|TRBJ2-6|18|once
CASSPEPGQGSGANVLTF
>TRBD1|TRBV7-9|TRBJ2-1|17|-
CASSLNSGTGSDNEQFF
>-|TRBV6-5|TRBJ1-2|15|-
CASSYMGAPNYGYTF
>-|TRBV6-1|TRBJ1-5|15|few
CASDDRNYSNQPQHF
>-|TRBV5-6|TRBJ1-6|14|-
CASSLVGVNSPLHF
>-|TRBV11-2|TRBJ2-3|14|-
CASSLGLAEGTQYF
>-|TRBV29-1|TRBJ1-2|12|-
CSSLGRGNGYTF
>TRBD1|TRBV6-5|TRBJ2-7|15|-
CASSPSGTGAYEQYF
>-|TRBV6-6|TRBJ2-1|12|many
CASSFQGYEQFF
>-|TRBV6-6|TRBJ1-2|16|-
CASTSRSGQGLGGYTF
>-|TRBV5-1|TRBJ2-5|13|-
CASSSSVGETQYF
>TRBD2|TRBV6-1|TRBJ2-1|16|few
CASSQGDYGSYNEQFF
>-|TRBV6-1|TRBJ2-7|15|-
CASSVGLNAPYEQYF
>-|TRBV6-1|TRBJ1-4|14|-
CASGVDSPPLELFF
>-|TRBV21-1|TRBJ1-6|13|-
CARGAVDNSPLHF
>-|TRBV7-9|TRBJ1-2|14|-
CASSLGQDAHGYTF
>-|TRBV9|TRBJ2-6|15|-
CASSVALSGANVLTF
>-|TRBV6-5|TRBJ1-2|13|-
CASSRGQLYGYTF
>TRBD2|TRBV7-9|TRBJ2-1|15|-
CASSLGRGGDNEQFF
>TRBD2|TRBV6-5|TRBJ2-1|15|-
CASSLAGGEKNEQFF
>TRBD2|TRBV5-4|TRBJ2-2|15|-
CASRSGGPNTGELFF
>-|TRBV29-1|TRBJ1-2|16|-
CSVVGGHPSSTYGYTF
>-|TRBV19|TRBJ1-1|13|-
CASSIVANTEAFF
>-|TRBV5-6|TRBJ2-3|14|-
CASSSDFGTDTQYF
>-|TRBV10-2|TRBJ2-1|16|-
CASSGGEGPTYNEQFF
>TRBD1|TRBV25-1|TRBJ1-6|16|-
CASRRTGTGPNSPLHF
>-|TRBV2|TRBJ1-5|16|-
CASRVGRTYSNQPQHF
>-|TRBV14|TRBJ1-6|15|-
CASSNQGMGNSPLHF
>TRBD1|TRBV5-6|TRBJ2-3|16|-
CASRPGTGIHTDTQYF
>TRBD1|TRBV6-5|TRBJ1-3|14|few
CASRDRDSGNTIYF
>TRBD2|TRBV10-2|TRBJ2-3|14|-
CASRIAGGPDTQYF
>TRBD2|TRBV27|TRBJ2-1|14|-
CASRPAGAYNEQFF
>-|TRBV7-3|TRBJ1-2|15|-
CASSPGVGVRYGYTF
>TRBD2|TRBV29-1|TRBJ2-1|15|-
CSAESGTSGGNEQFF
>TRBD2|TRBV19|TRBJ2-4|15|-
CASTLGAGGNHIQYF
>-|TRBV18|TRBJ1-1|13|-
CASHQGLNTEAFF
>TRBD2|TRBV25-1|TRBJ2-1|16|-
CASSRGRAGGKNEQFF
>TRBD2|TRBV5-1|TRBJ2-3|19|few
CASSLAGTSGGSSTDTQYF
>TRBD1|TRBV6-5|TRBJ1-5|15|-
CASSPGTGGNQPQHF
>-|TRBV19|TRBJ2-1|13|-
CASQRGAYNEQFF
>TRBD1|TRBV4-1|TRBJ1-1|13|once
CASWDRSSLKAFF